Shown below are 28 T cell receptor beta chains from a single sample sequenced in a study of cytomegalovirus exposure and HLA in healthy donors (dated by TCRdb to about 2017). Receptor amplification or capture employed the immunoSEQ multiplex PCR assay. The multiplex PCR relied on a mix of 60 forward primers for TCR Vbeta segments and 13 reverse primers for TCR Jbeta segments. TCRdb provides this immuneACCESS table in a form limited to in-frame rearrangements. Some clones are lacking; in checked studies, under half of them reflect an unresolved V gene, and why the rest are absent is not known. The sample contains a few hundred thousand clones, roughly 85% of them found a single time. Around 2% of the sample comes from the top ten. What was sequenced was PBMCs. These receptor sequences come from a man between 18 and 35 years old in good health and CMV-seronegative.

CDR3: CASSQDQGEGETQYF. CDR3 sequence (DNA): TGTGCCAGCAGCCAAGATCAGGGGGAAGGAGAGACCCAGTACTTC. The chain uses TRBV4-2 and TRBJ2-5, with 7 bases aligning to TRBD1. V lost 0 bases and J lost 4; bases outside the gene matches: 5. Germline V gene sequence: CDR1 LGHNA, CDR2 YNFKEQ. The CDR3 runs to 15 residues.

CDR3 sequence (DNA): TGTGCCAGCAGCGTAGATGTTACTAGCGGGGGGGCCTACAATGAGCAGTTCTTC. Encoded protein: CASSVDVTSGGAYNEQFF. The rearrangement uses TRBV9 and TRBJ2-1; 13 bases map to TRBD2. This CDR3 has 18 amino acids. J lost 2 bases, V lost 0 bases, and 5 bases had no gene match. Germline assignment: CDR1 SGDLS and CDR2 YYNGEE.

The CDR3, as DNA: TGTGCCAGCTCAACAGGGGTGGATGACACTGAAGCTTTCTTT. The encoded protein is CASSTGVDDTEAFF. The chain links TRBV18 to TRBJ1-1; the match to TRBD1 covers 7 bases. The trim removed 5 bases at V and 3 bases at J, leaving 6 bases unmatched. The CDR3 contains 14 residues. The germline CDR1 and CDR2 sequences are KGHSH and LQKENI.

The rearrangement links TRBV28 to TRBJ2-7; 7 bases match TRBD2. CDR1 is MDHEN and CDR2 is SYDVKM in the germline V gene. Unmatched junction bases numbered 15, after V lost 7 bases and J lost 3 bases. This CDR3 has 16 residues. The CDR3 spells CASTLDSSAGVYEQYF. DNA of the CDR3: TGTGCCAGCACCTTAGATTCCTCTGCGGGAGTCTACGAGCAGTACTTC.

This clone was recorded a few times. CDR3 nucleotides: TGTGCCAGTAGTATAGATCAGGGGGTCCTGGAGCAGTACTTC. As protein: CASSIDQGVLEQYF. The chain uses TRBV19 and TRBJ2-7; 7 bases align to TRBD1. Germline lookup yields CDR1 LNHDA and CDR2 SQIVND (reference sequence). V shed 0 bases, J shed 7 bases, and the junction held 6 bases outside the gene matches. The CDR3 is 14 amino acids.

The V gene is TRBV5-1, the J gene TRBJ2-1; no clear D. The V end was cut by 1 base, the J end by 7 bases, with 9 bases between. Germline CDR1 is SGHRS and CDR2 is YFSETQ. The CDR3 has 13 amino acids. CDR3 sequence (DNA): TGCGCCAGCAGCTTGCTTTACTCGAATGAGCAGTTCTTC. Translated, it gives CASSLLYSNEQFF.

CDR3 in DNA: TGTGCCAGCAGTGCCCCGAAGTTTAGCGCCACGGACAATGAGCAGTTCTTC. Translated, it gives CASSAPKFSATDNEQFF. The chain couples TRBV2 to TRBJ2-1; possible D gene TRBD2, 5 bases. The germline V and J ends were trimmed by 4 bases and 5 bases, with 21 bases remaining between them. Germline CDR1 reads SNHLY; CDR2 reads FYNNEI. The CDR3 runs 17 residues.

This CDR3 reads CASSVQGVANTEAFF. The CDR3 bases are TGTGCCAGCAGTGTTCAGGGCGTTGCGAACACTGAAGCTTTCTTT. This chain links TRBV2 with TRBJ1-1; tentative D call: TRBD1 (5 bases). The V gene's germline CDR1 is SNHLY and CDR2 FYNNEI. V lost 4 bases to trimming and J lost 1 base, with 13 bases between them. This CDR3 is built from 15 residues.

V gene TRBV7-2 combines with J gene TRBJ1-3; no clear D gene. Trimming took off 3 bases at V and 8 bases at J, with 11 bases between the two ends. Germline V gene lookup returns CDR1 SGHTA and CDR2 FQGNSA. CDR3 length: 13 residues. The CDR3 DNA sequence: TGTGCCAGCAGCTTGCGAGTAAAGCACACCATATATTTT. It is translated as CASSLRVKHTIYF.

The V and J genes are TRBV14 and TRBJ2-2; tentatively, D is TRBD2 (6 bases). There are 14 residues in the CDR3. Germline-derived CDR1 and CDR2 are SGHDN and FVKESK. Trimming left V 1 base short and J 6 bases short, with 9 bases between. CDR3 DNA sequence: TGTGCCAGCAGCCAAGTACGGGGGTCCGGGGAGCTGTTTTTT. Residues: CASSQVRGSGELFF.

This rearrangement joins TRBV2 to TRBJ1-1; 9 bases are shared with TRBD1. CDR3 size: 15 residues. Looked up from germline, CDR1 is SNHLY and CDR2 is FYNNEI. The V gene end was trimmed by 6 bases and the J gene end by 3 bases; junction bases not matched to a gene: 8. The DNA for the CDR3 is TGTGCCAGCAGGGACGGACAGGGGCTATACACTGAAGCTTTCTTT. It codes for CASRDGQGLYTEAFF.

This rearrangement joins TRBV10-3 to TRBJ1-1; 7 positions match TRBD1. Trimming took 6 bases from V and 1 from J; bases not matched to a gene: 5. From germline, CDR1 is ENHRY and CDR2 SYGVKD. The CDR3 sequence is 14 residues long. DNA for the CDR3: TGTGCCATCAGGTCCGGGACAGAGAACACTGAAGCTTTCTTT. It encodes CAIRSGTENTEAFF.

V and J are TRBV5-1 and TRBJ1-2, with TRBD1 as a possible D gene (6 bases). This CDR3 is built from 13 residues. Germline-derived CDR1 and CDR2 are SGHRS and YFSETQ. With 0 bases removed from V and 4 bases from J, the gap between germline ends came to 7 bases. CDR3: CASSLGTVYGYTF. For the CDR3, the DNA is TGCGCCAGCAGCTTGGGGACAGTCTATGGCTACACCTTC.

This chain connects TRBV11-3 to TRBJ2-5; 13 bases are a match to TRBD2. The end of the DNA aligns better with TRBJ2-7, so the J call may be wrong. The CDR3 loop spans 15 amino acids. Germline values: CDR1 SGHNT, CDR2 YENEEA. CDR3 sequence (DNA): TGTGCCAGCAGCAACGGACTAGCGGGAGTGCCCGAGCAGTACTTC. Its protein is CASSNGLAGVPEQYF.

J is TRBJ2-1 and V is TRBV6-4; 8 bases match TRBD2. The V and J ends lost 6 bases and 4 bases, in that order; junction bases with no gene match: 8. Looked up from germline, CDR1 is MRHNA and CDR2 is SNTAGT. The CDR3 is 15 amino acids. CDR3 sequence (DNA): TGTGCCAGCAGATTAGCGGGAACAGCTTACAATGAGCAGTTCTTC. It specifies CASRLAGTAYNEQFF.

This chain joins TRBV28 and TRBJ1-1, with no clear D. V dropped 6 bases and J dropped 2 bases, with 13 bases sitting between them. This CDR3 comprises 14 residues. CDR1 MDHEN and CDR2 SYDVKM come from the germline V gene. This CDR3 reads CASSTYAGNTEAFF. In DNA, the CDR3 is TGTGCCAGCAGCACCTATGCAGGAAACACTGAAGCTTTCTTT.

The rearrangement joins TRBV7-3 to TRBJ1-1; D remains ambiguous. With 1 base removed from V and 4 bases from J, the gap between germline ends came to 7 bases. In germline, CDR1 is SGHTA, CDR2 FQGTGA. The CDR3 is 13 residues long. CDR3: CASSLNSFTEAFF. CDR3 in DNA: TGTGCCAGCAGCTTAAACAGCTTCACTGAAGCTTTCTTT.

The chain carries TRBV4-1 and TRBJ1-4, with D perhaps matching TRBD1 (5 bases). The V gene lost 4 bases and the J gene lost 0 bases, with 15 bases spanning the gap. Germline loops: CDR1 MGHRA, CDR2 YSYEKL. The CDR3 covers 17 residues. The CDR3 loop reads CASSLWGGEATNEKLFF. For the CDR3, the DNA is TGCGCCAGCAGCCTATGGGGGGGGGAAGCAACTAATGAAAAACTGTTTTTT.

This chain uses TRBV7-2 with TRBJ2-2; the D is unclear. Trimming took 3 bases from V and 0 from J, leaving 8 bases between them. CDR3 length: 15 amino acids. The germline V gene encodes CDR1 SGHTA and CDR2 FQGNSA. CDR3 protein: CASSLSLANTGELFF. DNA of the CDR3: TGTGCCAGCAGCTTGAGTCTAGCGAACACCGGGGAGCTGTTTTTT.

This rearrangement joins TRBV11-2 to TRBJ1-1; D call uncertain. V lost 6 bases, J lost 8 bases, and 10 bases lay in between. The CDR3 contains 11 residues. The germline gives CDR1 SGHAT, CDR2 FQNNGV. CDR3 amino acids: CASRRAREAFF. CDR3 sequence (DNA): TGTGCCAGCAGGAGGGCCAGAGAAGCTTTCTTT.

V and J are TRBV27 and TRBJ2-5, with D possibly being TRBD1 (5 bases). Judging by the DNA end, TRBJ2-7 fits better; the J call may be wrong. Per the germline V gene, CDR1 is MNHEY and CDR2 is SMNVEV (reference sequence). The CDR3 totals 13 residues. The CDR3 sequence is CASSFARDYEQYF. The CDR3 bases are TGTGCCAGCAGTTTCGCCAGGGACTACGAGCAGTACTTC.

The gene calls are TRBV5-1 and TRBJ1-4; TRBD1 aligns across 8 bases. After removal of 3 bases from V and 1 base from J, the junction contained 5 bases not matched to a gene. Germline V gives CDR1 SGHRS, CDR2 YFSETQ. This CDR3 comprises 16 residues. CDR3 DNA sequence: TGCGCCAGCAGCTCCCAGGGGGCTGGAACTAATGAAAAACTGTTTTTT. Residues: CASSSQGAGTNEKLFF.

The rearrangement links TRBV9 to TRBJ2-3; tentative D call: TRBD1 (6 bases). The V end lost 0 bases, the J end lost 5 bases, and 19 bases lay between the germline ends. This CDR3 comprises 17 residues. Looked up from germline, CDR1 is SGDLS and CDR2 is YYNGEE. The CDR3 loop reads CASSVGPYRDHQDTQYF. CDR3 in DNA: TGTGCCAGCAGCGTAGGACCCTACAGGGATCACCAAGATACGCAGTATTTT.

The chain recombines TRBV28 with TRBJ1-4; possible D gene TRBD1, 6 bases. This CDR3 is 15 amino acids long. V lost 5 bases and J 8 bases, leaving 18 bases between the germline ends. Germline CDR1 MDHEN, CDR2 SYDVKM. CDR3 DNA: TGTGCCAGCAGTGCCCCCGGGGGGCAGGGGGAAAAACTGTTTTTT. Protein product: CASSAPGGQGEKLFF. The full variable domain, rest sourced from reference TRBV28 and TRBJ1-4, is DVKVTQSSRYLVKRTGEKVFLECVQDMDHENMFWYRQDPGLGLRLIYFSYDVKMKEKGDIPEGYSVSREKKERFSLILESASTNQTSMYLCASSAPGGQGEKLFFGSGTQLSVL.

V usage is TRBV30 and J usage is TRBJ2-5, with D hard to call. The last part of the DNA fits TRBJ2-7 better; the J call may be wrong. The CDR3 sequence is 11 residues long. Germline loops: CDR1 GTSNPN, CDR2 SVGIG (reference sequence). The CDR3 spells CAWMCSHEQYF. The DNA of the CDR3 is TGTGCCTGGATGTGTTCCCACGAGCAGTACTTC.

This sequence joins TRBV28 and TRBJ2-7; 14 bases are shared with TRBD2. Per the germline V gene, CDR1 is MDHEN and CDR2 is SYDVKM. J gave up 7 bases and V 2 bases, and 7 bases lay outside the gene matches. The CDR3 has 16 residues. The DNA for the CDR3 is TGTGCCAGCAGTTTAATGGGGGGACTAGCGGGAGCTGAGCAGTACTTC. This translates into CASSLMGGLAGAEQYF.

This clone was counted only a few times. The gene calls are TRBV5-4 and TRBJ2-7, with 7 positions matching TRBD2. V lost 4 bases and J lost 4; bases outside the gene matches: 5. This CDR3 contains 13 residues. CDR1 and CDR2 from the germline V gene are SGHNT and YYREEE (reference sequence). CDR3 amino acids: CASSPGGTYEQYF. CDR3 in DNA: TGTGCCAGCAGCCCGGGGGGTACGTACGAGCAGTACTTC.

V is TRBV30 and J is TRBJ2-5; D is possibly TRBD1 (6 bases). The tail of the sequence fits TRBJ2-7 better, so the J call may be wrong. Germline V gene sequence: CDR1 GTSNPN, CDR2 SVGIG (reference sequence). The CDR3 consists of 14 residues. CDR3 residues: CAWGTRGRGLEQYF. The DNA for the CDR3 is TGTGCCTGGGGAACAAGGGGGAGAGGGCTCGAGCAGTACTTC.